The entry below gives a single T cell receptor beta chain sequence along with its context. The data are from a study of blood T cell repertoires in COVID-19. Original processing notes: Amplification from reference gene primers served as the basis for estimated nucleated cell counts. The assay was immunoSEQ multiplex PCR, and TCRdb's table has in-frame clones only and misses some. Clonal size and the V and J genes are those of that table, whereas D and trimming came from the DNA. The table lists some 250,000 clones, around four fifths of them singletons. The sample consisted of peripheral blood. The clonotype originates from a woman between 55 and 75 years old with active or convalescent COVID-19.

This CDR3 reads CASSQVGTSGPDTGQYF. The CDR3 DNA reads as TGTGCCAGCAGCCAAGTGGGGACTAGCGGGCCCGATACGGGGCAGTACTTC. The chain recombines TRBV14 with TRBJ2-7; 12 nucleotides agree with TRBD2. With V trimmed by 1 base and J by 9 bases, 13 bases remained unmatched. Germline V gene sequence: CDR1 SGHDN, CDR2 FVKESK. The CDR3 covers 17 residues.